This paragraph reports one TCR beta chain. Its antigen is currently not known. A read error may explain this, as a much larger clone is one base away. Starting from around 520 ng total RNA, TCRbeta-specific cDNA was produced by reverse transcription with a constant-region primer and ProtoScript II reverse transcriptase. The TCRbeta libraries were prepared through three rounds of nested multiplex PCR following a slightly modified ARM-PCR procedure. The first two PCR rounds used multiplex TRBV1-TRBV30 forward primers with a Cbeta reverse primer, each for about 9 cycles. Sample barcodes and Illumina adapters were added in a final 25-cycle PCR using Deep VentR polymerase. Before sequencing, amplicons between 200 and 500 bp were purified from gel using a QIAquick gel extraction kit. An Illumina HiSeq 2500 was used to sequence the TCRbeta amplicons with 250-bp paired-end reads. In the paper's pipeline: Quality trimming of reads was performed with Trimmomatic v0.33, and paired reads were merged with FLASH v1.2.11 so that full CDR3 sequences could be recovered. V, D and J germline segments were assigned to the rearranged TCRbeta sequences by MiGEC v1.2.1b. Clonotype statistics, along with Shannon-Wiener diversity indices, were calculated using VDJtools v1.0.0. Except for diversity analysis, only each sample's 250 most abundant clonotypes were used in subsequent analyses to reduce sampling bias. The public reads were reprocessed in TCRdb via fastp at Q25 and MiXCR, keeping in-frame beta chains. Records with the same CDR3 protein are collapsed into one entry carrying the most frequent genes and DNA. In this record, the V and J calls reflect TCRdb's handling and not the investigators' own analysis. For this sample there are approximately 22,000 distinct CDR3 sequences; under 75% appear just once. Around two fifths of the sample is held by the ten biggest clonotypes.

Total RNA and DNA were co-extracted without cell sorting from roughly 20-30 mg of bulk tissue using the AllPrep DNA/RNA mini kit. A handful of patients with histopathologically diagnosed primary liver carcinoma underwent surgical resection in China between 2015 and 2016. Patients had chronic HBV infection and were treatment-naive at sampling. Each tumor was sampled at five spatially separated regions: the tumor centre plus the superior, inferior, left-lateral and right-lateral poles. Histological examination found more than 90% viable tumor cells in every tumor sample. Pieces of fresh tumor and adjacent tissue were cut in half, with one half kept in RNAlater at -80 degrees C and the other half sent for histology. The sample originates from a study of tumor-infiltrating lymphocytes in primary liver carcinoma (TCRdb year 2017). As for the study more broadly: Of the five patients (three men and two women, aged 30 to 69 years), four had hepatocellular carcinoma and one had combined HCC and intrahepatic cholangiocarcinoma. The five patients had tumors staged T1-T3 N0M0, with maximum diameters ranging from roughly 4.2 to 10 cm. Each sample produced roughly 3.5 to 8 million productive TCRbeta reads, and read depth showed no significant difference between tissue types. TCRbeta repertoire sequencing, expression microarrays and whole-exome sequencing were combined in the study across five regions of each liver tumor, with adjacent normal tissue and blood also included. A total of 35 or so specimens from 5 patients went through TCRbeta repertoire sequencing, namely 25 tumor regions, 5 adjacent noncancerous liver tissues and 5 peripheral blood samples. To link TCRbeta repertoire diversity with the local molecular phenotype, the approximately 23 tumor region samples were profiled using Agilent mRNA microarrays. High reproducibility was observed for the technical replicate repertoires, with mean shared-clone rates around 0.9 and correlation coefficients above 0.95.

In the germline V gene, CDR1 corresponds to SQVTM and CDR2 to ANQGSEA. Taken from cysteine to phenylalanine, the CDR3 has 12 residues. The sequence is cut down to CDR3 DNA, 36 bases in frame from base 1. The paper as a whole reports these results and caveats: Bulk unsorted samples precluded comparing CD4+ and CD8+ T cell repertoires. Repertoire overlap was higher between tumor regions (mean around 36%) than tumor-adjacent (17%) or tumor-blood (14%) pairs, consistent with antigen-driven expansion. Only the TCR beta chain was sequenced, so true repertoire diversity is likely underestimated because unpaired alpha chains were not captured. Only roughly 7-25% of top clones appeared in all five regions of a tumor, which suggests that tumor-infiltrating T cells are spatially heterogeneous. Only four or five patients were included in the study, and the authors note that the findings should be validated in a larger study. A significantly larger repertoire fraction was made up by the top 250 clones in tumors than in blood (p = 0.039).

Recombination joined TRBV29-1 with TRBJ2-1; the D segment cannot be called with confidence. The specimen was liver tumor tissue from sampling region 1. Sample cell subset or site, as interpreted from the label and publication: tumor region T1, superior pole. This TCR came from a man in his forties or fifties with primary liver carcinoma and hepatitis B virus infection. This receptor carries the CDR3 CSAEYLENEQFF. The bases read TGCAGCGCTGAATATCTGGAGAATGAGCAGTTCTTC.